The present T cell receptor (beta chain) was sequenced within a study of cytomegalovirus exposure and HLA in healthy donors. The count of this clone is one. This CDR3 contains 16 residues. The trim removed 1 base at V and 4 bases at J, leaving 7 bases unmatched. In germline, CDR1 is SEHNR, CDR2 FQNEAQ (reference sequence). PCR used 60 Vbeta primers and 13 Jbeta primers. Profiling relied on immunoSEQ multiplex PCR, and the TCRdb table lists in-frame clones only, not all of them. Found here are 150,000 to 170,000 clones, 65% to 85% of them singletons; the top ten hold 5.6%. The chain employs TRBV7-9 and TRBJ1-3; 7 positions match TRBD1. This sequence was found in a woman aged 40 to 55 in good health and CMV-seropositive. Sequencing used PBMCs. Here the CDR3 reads CASSLGGGPSGNTIYF. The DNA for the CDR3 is TGTGCCAGCAGCTTAGGAGGGGGCCCATCAGGAAACACCATATATTTT. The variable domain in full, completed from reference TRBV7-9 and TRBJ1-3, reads DTGVSQNPRHKITKRGQNVTFRCDPISEHNRLYWYRQTLGQGPEFLTYFQNEAQLEKSRLLSDRFSAERPKGSFSTLEIQRTEQGDSAMYLCASSLGGGPSGNTIYFGEGSWLTVV.